The subject of this entry is one T cell receptor beta chain. This entry belongs to a study of T cells expressing NK-cell markers. The CDR3 loop spans 16 amino acids. Looked up from germline, CDR1 is DFQATT and CDR2 is SNEGSKA (reference sequence). TCRdb re-called the 5' RACE reads and catalogs CDR3 proteins one per entry, DNA excluded. The data include approximately 150,000 distinct CDR3 sequences; the top ten clones carry about 12%. The chain links TRBV20-1 to TRBJ2-3. The sample taken for sequencing was blood T cells: a sorted CD56 or NKG2C T cell subset, CD4+ or CD8+ T cells, or bulk PBMC T cells (not recorded which). The origin of this receptor is a man between 18 and 35 years old in good health. The CDR3 sequence is CSARDLAALGTDTQYF.